This is a list of T cell receptor beta chains from one sample in a study of blood T cell repertoires in COVID-19. The table came from immunoSEQ multiplex PCR; TCRdb's copy has only in-frame clones and leaves some out. This table has 240,000 or so clones, roughly 91% appearing once. Sequencing used PBMCs or T cells enriched from blood (not recorded which). These receptors were collected from a man aged 35-49 years who had recovered from COVID-19. Each CDR3 is given with its conserved first and last residue. The order of the fields is V gene, D gene, clone size, J gene, CDR3 protein, CDR3 DNA. D genes are given only for firm matches. Clone size, where shown, is once, few, many, or a class for clones that have expanded.

V gene: TRBV3-1/TRBV3-2
D gene: NA
clone size: NA
J gene: TRBJ1-5
CDR3 protein: CASSPATAGLSNQPQHF
CDR3 DNA: TGTGCCAGCAGCCCTGCGACGGCAGGGCTTAGCAATCAGCCCCAGCATTTT

V gene: TRBV6-5
D gene: NA
clone size: NA
J gene: TRBJ1-5
CDR3 protein: CASNSGGLKNQPQHF
CDR3 DNA: TGTGCCAGCAATTCCGGCGGGCTAAAGAATCAGCCCCAGCATTTT

V gene: TRBV11-3
D gene: TRBD1
clone size: NA
J gene: TRBJ2-2
CDR3 protein: CASSLIDRGLVTGELFF
CDR3 DNA: TGTGCCAGCAGCTTAATTGACAGGGGATTGGTAACCGGGGAGCTGTTTTTT

V gene: TRBV12-3/TRBV12-4
D gene: NA
clone size: NA
J gene: TRBJ2-5
CDR3 protein: CASSQGFQETQYF
CDR3 DNA: TGTGCCAGCAGTCAGGGGTTCCAAGAGACCCAGTACTTC

V gene: TRBV28
D gene: NA
clone size: NA
J gene: TRBJ2-7
CDR3 protein: CASSLPGSEYEQYF
CDR3 DNA: TGTGCCAGCAGTTTACCGGGTAGCGAATACGAGCAGTACTTC

V gene: TRBV9
D gene: NA
clone size: NA
J gene: TRBJ2-7
CDR3 protein: CASSALQGSYEQYF
CDR3 DNA: TGTGCCAGCAGCGCGTTACAGGGTAGTTACGAGCAGTACTTC

V gene: TRBV5-1
D gene: NA
clone size: few
J gene: TRBJ2-2
CDR3 protein: CASSLAGPGDTGELFF
CDR3 DNA: TGCGCCAGCAGCTTGGCAGGCCCCGGGGACACCGGGGAGCTGTTTTTT

V gene: TRBV6-5
D gene: NA
clone size: NA
J gene: TRBJ1-2
CDR3 protein: CASRTENYGYTF
CDR3 DNA: TGTGCCAGCAGAACAGAAAACTATGGCTACACCTTC

V gene: TRBV5-5
D gene: NA
clone size: once
J gene: TRBJ1-1
CDR3 protein: CASSFADTNTEAFF
CDR3 DNA: TGTGCCAGCAGCTTTGCGGATACGAACACTGAAGCTTTCTTT

V gene: TRBV4-2
D gene: NA
clone size: NA
J gene: TRBJ2-3
CDR3 protein: CASVKSVTLTDTQYF
CDR3 DNA: TGTGCCAGCGTAAAAAGCGTCACGCTCACAGATACGCAGTATTTT

V gene: TRBV10-3
D gene: TRBD1
clone size: NA
J gene: TRBJ1-1
CDR3 protein: CASRGPMNTEAFF
CDR3 DNA: TGTGCCTCGAGGGGGCCGATGAACACTGAAGCTTTCTTT

V gene: TRBV3-1/TRBV3-2
D gene: NA
clone size: NA
J gene: TRBJ1-5
CDR3 protein: CASSQDTRVNQPQHF
CDR3 DNA: TGTGCCAGCAGCCAAGACACCAGGGTCAATCAGCCCCAGCATTTT

V gene: TRBV4-3
D gene: NA
clone size: NA
J gene: TRBJ2-7
CDR3 protein: CASSQESYLTGAPSYEQYF
CDR3 DNA: TGCGCCAGCAGCCAAGAATCCTACTTAACGGGAGCCCCTTCCTACGAGCAGTACTTC

V gene: TRBV19
D gene: TRBD1
clone size: NA
J gene: TRBJ2-1
CDR3 protein: CASTDRGAYNEQFF
CDR3 DNA: TGTGCCAGTACTGACAGGGGGGCCTACAATGAGCAGTTCTTC

V gene: TRBV6-5
D gene: NA
clone size: NA
J gene: TRBJ1-2
CDR3 protein: CASRKETEHYGYTF
CDR3 DNA: TGTGCCAGCAGGAAAGAGACAGAACACTATGGCTACACCTTC

V gene: TRBV10-3
D gene: NA
clone size: NA
J gene: TRBJ2-7
CDR3 protein: CAIMSLAGYEQYF
CDR3 DNA: TGTGCCATCATGTCACTAGCCGGCTACGAGCAGTACTTC

V gene: TRBV9
D gene: NA
clone size: NA
J gene: TRBJ2-7
CDR3 protein: CASSVGVSTSYEQYF
CDR3 DNA: TGTGCCAGCAGCGTAGGGGTTTCAACTAGCTACGAGCAGTACTTC

V gene: TRBV5-5
D gene: NA
clone size: NA
J gene: TRBJ1-4
CDR3 protein: CASSFVSTVSANEKLFF
CDR3 DNA: TGTGCCAGCAGCTTTGTTAGCACGGTGTCAGCTAATGAAAAACTGTTTTTT

V gene: TRBV19
D gene: NA
clone size: NA
J gene: TRBJ1-1
CDR3 protein: CASSTGWTEAFF
CDR3 DNA: TGTGCCAGTAGTACAGGGTGGACTGAAGCTTTCTTT

V gene: TRBV12-5
D gene: TRBD1
clone size: NA
J gene: TRBJ1-1
CDR3 protein: CASAPDRAMNTEAFF
CDR3 DNA: TGTGCTAGTGCCCCAGACAGGGCCATGAACACTGAAGCTTTCTTT

V gene: TRBV28
D gene: TRBD1
clone size: NA
J gene: TRBJ2-2
CDR3 protein: CASSSLRQGPTGELFF
CDR3 DNA: TGTGCCAGCAGTTCCTTAAGACAGGGACCCACCGGGGAGCTGTTTTTT

V gene: TRBV11-3
D gene: NA
clone size: NA
J gene: TRBJ1-2
CDR3 protein: CASSLGRSGLNGYTF
CDR3 DNA: TGTGCCAGCAGCTTAGGTCGGTCAGGGTTGAATGGCTACACCTTC

V gene: TRBV7-6
D gene: NA
clone size: NA
J gene: TRBJ2-2
CDR3 protein: CASSPTGAAGELFF
CDR3 DNA: TGTGCCAGCAGCCCGACAGGAGCTGCCGGGGAGCTGTTTTTT

V gene: TRBV7-9
D gene: TRBD1
clone size: once
J gene: TRBJ2-1
CDR3 protein: CASSSDPTQGRYNNEQFF
CDR3 DNA: TGTGCCAGCAGCTCCGACCCCACACAGGGGCGCTATAACAATGAGCAGTTCTTC

V gene: TRBV6-1
D gene: NA
clone size: NA
J gene: TRBJ1-2
CDR3 protein: CASSESGRINYGYTF
CDR3 DNA: TGTGCCAGCAGTGAAAGTGGGAGAATTAACTATGGCTACACCTTC

V gene: TRBV19
D gene: NA
clone size: NA
J gene: TRBJ1-5
CDR3 protein: CASSIDWEGDQPQHF
CDR3 DNA: TGTGCCAGTAGTATAGATTGGGAGGGGGATCAGCCCCAGCATTTT

V gene: TRBV6-2/TRBV6-3
D gene: TRBD2
clone size: NA
J gene: TRBJ2-1
CDR3 protein: CASSLREDSYNEQFF
CDR3 DNA: TGTGCCAGCAGTCTCCGGGAGGACTCCTACAATGAGCAGTTCTTC

V gene: TRBV19
D gene: TRBD1
clone size: NA
J gene: TRBJ1-2
CDR3 protein: CASRGTGGAHGYTF
CDR3 DNA: TGTGCCAGTAGGGGGACAGGGGGCGCGCATGGCTACACCTTC

V gene: TRBV11-2
D gene: TRBD1
clone size: once
J gene: TRBJ1-1
CDR3 protein: CASSSDRGLGNTEAFF
CDR3 DNA: TGTGCCAGCAGCTCTGACAGGGGGCTGGGGAACACTGAAGCTTTCTTT

V gene: TRBV3-1/TRBV3-2
D gene: NA
clone size: NA
J gene: TRBJ1-2
CDR3 protein: CASSQDAGGYGYTF
CDR3 DNA: TGTGCCAGCAGCCAAGATGCGGGGGGATATGGCTACACCTTC

V gene: TRBV19
D gene: TRBD2
clone size: NA
J gene: TRBJ2-3
CDR3 protein: CASSLGKAGGYTDTQYF
CDR3 DNA: TGTGCCAGTAGTCTGGGAAAAGCGGGGGGATACACAGATACGCAGTATTTT

V gene: TRBV9
D gene: NA
clone size: few
J gene: TRBJ2-7
CDR3 protein: CASSATPVHTDYEQYF
CDR3 DNA: TGTGCCAGCAGTGCAACGCCGGTCCATACCGATTACGAGCAGTACTTC

V gene: TRBV6-1
D gene: NA
clone size: NA
J gene: TRBJ1-4
CDR3 protein: CASSVGVGYGDEKLFF
CDR3 DNA: TGTGCCAGCAGTGTAGGGGTGGGGTACGGCGATGAAAAACTGTTTTTT

V gene: TRBV20-1
D gene: NA
clone size: NA
J gene: TRBJ2-5
CDR3 protein: CSASRLAWNQETQYF
CDR3 DNA: TGCAGTGCTAGTCGGCTAGCGTGGAATCAAGAGACCCAGTACTTC

V gene: TRBV7-9
D gene: TRBD1
clone size: NA
J gene: TRBJ1-1
CDR3 protein: CASSYSGTETNTEAFF
CDR3 DNA: TGTGCCAGCAGCTACTCCGGGACAGAAACCAACACTGAAGCTTTCTTT

V gene: TRBV7-8
D gene: TRBD1
clone size: once
J gene: TRBJ1-5
CDR3 protein: CASRQGQVSGQPQHF
CDR3 DNA: TGTGCCAGCAGACAGGGACAGGTTTCTGGGCAGCCCCAGCATTTT